This T cell receptor (beta chain) was found in a study of PD-1 blockade in classical Hodgkin lymphoma. TCRdb's table, derived via immunoSEQ multiplex PCR, lists solely in-frame clones and lacks some. The repertoire has approximately 99,000 clones, 80% to 90% of them found once; the top ten carry roughly 16%. In every patient, relapse followed autologous stem cell transplantation, while exposure to brentuximab vedotin differed. Sequencing used peripheral blood mononuclear cells (PBMCs), obtained before the second cycle of nivolumab. This clonotype originated in a human donor with classical Hodgkin lymphoma.

The CDR3 nucleotides read TGTGCCAGCAGCCTCAACAGGGTCTCGGAGACCCAGTACTTC. It codes for CASSLNRVSETQYF. The chain carries TRBV7-2 and TRBJ2-5, with D perhaps TRBD1 (6 bases). Germline V gene sequence: CDR1 SGHTA, CDR2 FQGNSA. The CDR3 is 14 amino acids. The V and J ends lost 5 bases and 5 bases respectively, with 15 bases between them.